This TCR beta chain was profiled in a study of T cell responses to AZD1222 COVID-19 vaccine. Study-level background: Some second doses came at about 4 weeks and others at about 12 weeks; these were pooled. Study-wide results and caveats: Donors were mostly white British, more females; clonal diversity possibly underestimated. Recipients of AZD1222 seropositive at baseline numbered only five or six. Sampled repertoires all dated from after the peak T cell response.

Assay used: immunoSEQ multiplex PCR; TCRdb lists only in-frame clones, some missing. This table holds over 75,000 clones, roughly nine tenths found once. The CDR3 runs to 16 residues. On this clone itself: Its antigen is as yet unknown.

The receptor's source is an adult in good health. Here the sequenced sample was peripheral blood, taken on day 0 of AZD1222 vaccination. This chain links TRBV21-1 with TRBJ2-2. TRBV21-1 is designated a pseudogene. The CDR3 sequence: CASSSRGRVEVGELFF. The CDR3 DNA sequence: TGTGCCAGCAGCTCGAGGGGCAGGGTAGAGGTCGGGGAGCTGTTTTTT.